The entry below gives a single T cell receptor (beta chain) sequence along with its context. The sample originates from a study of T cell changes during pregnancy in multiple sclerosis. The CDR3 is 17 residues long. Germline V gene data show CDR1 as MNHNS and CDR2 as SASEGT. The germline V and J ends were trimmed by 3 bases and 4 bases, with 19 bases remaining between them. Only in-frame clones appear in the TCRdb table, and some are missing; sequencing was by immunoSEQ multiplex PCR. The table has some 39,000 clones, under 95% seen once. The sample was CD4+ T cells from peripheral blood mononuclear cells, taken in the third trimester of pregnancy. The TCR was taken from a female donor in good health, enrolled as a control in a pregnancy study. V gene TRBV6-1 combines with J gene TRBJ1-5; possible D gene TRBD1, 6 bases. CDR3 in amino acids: CASSEREGRGRNQPQHF. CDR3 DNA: TGTGCCAGCAGTGAGCGCGAGGGGAGGGGGAGGAATCAGCCCCAGCATTTT.